This T cell receptor beta chain was identified in a study of regulatory T cells in long-lasting Graves disease. Overall study findings and caveats: Patients whose Graves' disease persisted exhibited lower TCR diversity than those newly diagnosed.

This clonotype appeared a few times. The antigen is unknown. Building the TCR beta libraries relied on iRepertoire HTBI primers, and CDR3 regions underwent Arm-PCR. TCRdb processed the multiplex PCR reads anew with MiXCR; each CDR3 protein has one entry. The sample lists roughly 360,000 distinct CDR3 sequences, around 11% occurring once. Germline V lookup: CDR1 SGHKS, CDR2 YYEKEE (reference sequence). The CDR3 sequence is 13 residues long. V was shortened by 2 bases and J by 5 bases, with 8 bases between the two germline ends. As for time point: newly diagnosed GD, antithyroid drugs for less than 3 months. PBMCs were the source of the RNA used for TCR sequencing. These data also featured in a second study, about T cells in Graves' hyperthyroidism and ophthalmopathy. That publication notes: During a first-round RT-PCR of the TCR CDR3, the HTBI primer set was used. In simple terms, a model built on 13 V-J features told ophthalmopathy apart from stable hyperthyroidism. Ophthalmopathy was predicted by the model a median of about six months ahead of onset.

This chain connects TRBV5-5 to TRBJ1-5, with D perhaps TRBD1 (5 bases). This sample comprised peripheral blood mononuclear cells (PBMCs), obtained at new diagnosis, from a patient treated with antithyroid drugs. The TCR comes from a woman between 18 and 29 years old with Graves disease. The CDR3 DNA sequence: TGTGCCAGCAGCTTACAGGCTTATCAGCCCCAGCATTTT. Protein product: CASSLQAYQPQHF.